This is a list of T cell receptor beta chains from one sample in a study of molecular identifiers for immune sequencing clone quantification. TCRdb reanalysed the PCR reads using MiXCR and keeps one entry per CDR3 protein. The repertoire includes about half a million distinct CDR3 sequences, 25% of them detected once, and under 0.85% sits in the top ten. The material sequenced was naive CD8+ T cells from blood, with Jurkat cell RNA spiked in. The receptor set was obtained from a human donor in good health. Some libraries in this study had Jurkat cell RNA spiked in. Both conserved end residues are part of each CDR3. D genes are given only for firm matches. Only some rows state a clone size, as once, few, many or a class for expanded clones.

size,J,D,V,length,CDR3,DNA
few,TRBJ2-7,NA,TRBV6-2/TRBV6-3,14,CASRNKARNCEQYF,TGTGCCAGCAGGAACAAGGCCCGAAACTGCGAGCAGTACTTC
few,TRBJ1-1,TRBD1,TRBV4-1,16,CASSQDRTGVGTEAFF,TGCGCCAGCAGCCAAGACCGGACAGGGGTAGGCACTGAAGCTTTCTTT
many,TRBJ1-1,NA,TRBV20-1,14,CSARDRGWITEAFF,TGCAGTGCTAGAGACAGGGGTTGGATCACTGAAGCTTTCTTT
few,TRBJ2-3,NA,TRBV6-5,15,CASSYGRTLPDTQYF,TGTGCCAGCAGTTATGGACGGACACTACCAGATACGCAGTATTTT
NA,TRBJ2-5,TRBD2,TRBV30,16,CAWTGGPPNPPETQYF,TGTGCCTGGACGGGGGGGCCCCCGAACCCACCAGAGACCCAGTACTTC
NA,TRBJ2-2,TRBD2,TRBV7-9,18,CASSPRLAGRVDTGELFF,TGTGCCAGCAGCCCTCGACTAGCGGGAAGAGTGGACACCGGGGAGCTGTTTTTT
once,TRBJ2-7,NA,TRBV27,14,CASSRGENSYGQYF,TGTGCCAGCAGTAGGGGGGAAAACTCCTACGGGCAGTACTTC
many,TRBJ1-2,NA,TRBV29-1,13,CSVEETDRHGYTF,TGCAGCGTTGAAGAGACTGACCGTCATGGCTACACCTTC
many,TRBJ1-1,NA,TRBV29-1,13,CSVEDVENTEAFF,TGCAGCGTTGAAGATGTGGAGAACACTGAAGCTTTCTTT
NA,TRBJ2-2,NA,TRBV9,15,CASSVELGAFGELFF,TGTGCCAGCAGCGTAGAATTGGGGGCGTTCGGGGAGCTGTTTTTT
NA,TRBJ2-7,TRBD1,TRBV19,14,CASSIGDRGYEQYF,TGTGCCAGTAGTATAGGGGACAGGGGTTACGAGCAGTACTTC
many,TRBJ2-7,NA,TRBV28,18,CASSTPQGLGERLYEQYF,TGTGCCAGCAGTACTCCACAGGGTCTCGGCGAGAGACTCTACGAGCAGTACTTC
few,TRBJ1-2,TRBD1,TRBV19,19,CASSTSDLAGQGAYRGYTF,TGTGCCAGTAGTACCTCCGATTTGGCGGGACAGGGGGCTTATCGGGGCTACACCTTC
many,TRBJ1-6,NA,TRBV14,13,CASSHSRNSPLHF,TGTGCCAGCAGCCATTCCAGGAATTCACCCCTCCACTTT
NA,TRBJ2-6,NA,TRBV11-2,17,CASSLRTVFPGANVLTF,TGTGCCAGCAGCTTAAGAACAGTCTTCCCTGGGGCCAACGTCCTGACTTTC
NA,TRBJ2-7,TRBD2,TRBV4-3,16,CASSQGGLAGGDEQYF,TGCGCCAGCAGCCAAGGGGGGCTAGCGGGGGGCGACGAGCAGTACTTC
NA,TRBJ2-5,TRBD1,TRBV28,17,CASSPIHPRQGEEPQYF,TGTGCCAGCAGCCCTATTCACCCACGACAGGGGGAAGAGCCCCAGTACTTC